This T cell receptor (beta chain) was identified during a study of blood T cell repertoires in COVID-19. At the level of the study: Nucleic acid was either cDNA or gDNA, and it came from T cells, B-cell-depleted T cells, or PBMCs.

In the original workflow: Counts of nucleated cells, estimated from reference gene primer amplification, were obtained. Sequencing was performed with immunoSEQ multiplex PCR; in TCRdb, only in-frame clones are kept and a portion is missing. That table is the source of V, J and clone size, and D and trimming were worked out from the DNA. The repertoire has about 50,000 clones, 89% of them found once; the top ten carry 20%. J lost 3 bases, V lost 4 bases, and 7 bases had no gene match. CDR3 length: 16 residues. Looked up from germline, CDR1 is LGHDT and CDR2 is YNNKEL (reference sequence). This chain connects TRBV3-1 (or the pseudogene TRBV3-2) to TRBJ1-4; 8 bases fit TRBD1. The sample comprised peripheral blood. The receptor was derived from a human donor in a cohort sampled during active COVID-19. CDR3 DNA: TGTGCCAGCAGCCCGGGATCAGGGGGCTCTAATGAAAAACTGTTTTTT. Protein product: CASSPGSGGSNEKLFF.